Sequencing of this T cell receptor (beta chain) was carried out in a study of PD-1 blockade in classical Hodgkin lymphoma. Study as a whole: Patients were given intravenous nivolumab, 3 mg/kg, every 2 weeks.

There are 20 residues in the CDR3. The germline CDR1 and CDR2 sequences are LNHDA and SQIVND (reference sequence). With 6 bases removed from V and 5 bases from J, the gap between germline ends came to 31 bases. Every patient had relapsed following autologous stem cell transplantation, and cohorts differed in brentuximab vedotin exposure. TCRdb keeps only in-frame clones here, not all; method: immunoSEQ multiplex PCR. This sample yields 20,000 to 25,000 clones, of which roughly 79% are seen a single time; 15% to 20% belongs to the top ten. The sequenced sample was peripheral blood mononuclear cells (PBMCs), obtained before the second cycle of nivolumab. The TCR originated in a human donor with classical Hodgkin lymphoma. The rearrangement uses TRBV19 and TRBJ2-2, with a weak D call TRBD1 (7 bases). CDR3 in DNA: TGTGCCAGTAGAACCCGACAGGGACGAGACGGGAGTACATGGACCGGGGAGCTGTTTTTT. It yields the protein CASRTRQGRDGSTWTGELFF.